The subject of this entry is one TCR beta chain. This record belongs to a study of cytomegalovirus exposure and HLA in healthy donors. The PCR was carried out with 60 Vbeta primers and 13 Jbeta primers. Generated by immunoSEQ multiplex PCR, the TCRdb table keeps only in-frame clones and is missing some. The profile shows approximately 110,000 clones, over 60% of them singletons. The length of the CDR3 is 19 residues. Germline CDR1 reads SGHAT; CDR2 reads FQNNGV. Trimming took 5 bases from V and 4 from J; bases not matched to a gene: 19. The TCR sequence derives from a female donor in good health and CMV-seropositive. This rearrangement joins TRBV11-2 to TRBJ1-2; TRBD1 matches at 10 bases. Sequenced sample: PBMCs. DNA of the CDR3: TGTGCCAGCAGCACCTCTTTCGACAGGGGGCCTTTGGCAACCTATGGCTACACCTTC. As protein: CASSTSFDRGPLATYGYTF.